The entry below describes one T cell receptor (beta chain). Per the authors' pipeline: Reference gene primer amplification in the assay estimated nucleated cell counts. The table came from immunoSEQ multiplex PCR; TCRdb's copy has only in-frame clones and leaves some out. That table gives V, J and clone size, and the DNA gave D and trimming. The data show under 250,000 clones, about 82% seen once. The data derive from a study of blood T cell repertoires in COVID-19. The sample taken for sequencing was PBMCs or T cells enriched from blood (not recorded which). This clonotype originated in a woman aged 45 to 65 with acute COVID-19.

As DNA, the CDR3 is TGTGCCAGTAGTATCTCCCCGGGACAGGGACCCGTTGAGTATGGCTACACCTTC. Translating gives CASSISPGQGPVEYGYTF. The chain recombines TRBV19 with TRBJ1-2; 9 nucleotides align to TRBD1. V trimming: 3 bases; J trimming: 5 bases; junction bases outside the gene matches: 16. Germline assignment: CDR1 LNHDA and CDR2 SQIVND (reference sequence). CDR3 size: 18 residues.